The entry below gives a single T cell receptor (beta chain) sequence along with its context. Its antigen is currently unknown. The sample comes from a study of OX40 agonist ivuxolimab in advanced cancers. Study conclusions and caveats: Also showing low normalized T-cell clonal expansion were some of the nonresponders. Determination of antigen specificity was not performed for the expanded peripheral T cells.

Clones were read by immunoSEQ multiplex PCR, and TCRdb kept only the in-frame ones, dropping some. The sample holds about 84,000 clones, 89% seen once. The germline gives CDR1 SNHLY, CDR2 FYNNEI. The CDR3 covers 13 residues. Between the trimmed V and J ends, which lost 9 bases and 2 bases, there was a span of 11 bases. The chain employs TRBV2 and TRBJ1-3; D may be TRBD1 (6 bases). This clonotype originated in an adult with an advanced solid tumor such as melanoma, head and neck, liver or kidney cancer. Material: CD4+ or CD8+ T cells sorted from blood, obtained in a trial of the OX40 agonist ivuxolimab. The CDR3 DNA follows: TGTGCCAGGGGGGGGACAACTGGAAACACCATATATTTT. Its translation is CARGGTTGNTIYF.